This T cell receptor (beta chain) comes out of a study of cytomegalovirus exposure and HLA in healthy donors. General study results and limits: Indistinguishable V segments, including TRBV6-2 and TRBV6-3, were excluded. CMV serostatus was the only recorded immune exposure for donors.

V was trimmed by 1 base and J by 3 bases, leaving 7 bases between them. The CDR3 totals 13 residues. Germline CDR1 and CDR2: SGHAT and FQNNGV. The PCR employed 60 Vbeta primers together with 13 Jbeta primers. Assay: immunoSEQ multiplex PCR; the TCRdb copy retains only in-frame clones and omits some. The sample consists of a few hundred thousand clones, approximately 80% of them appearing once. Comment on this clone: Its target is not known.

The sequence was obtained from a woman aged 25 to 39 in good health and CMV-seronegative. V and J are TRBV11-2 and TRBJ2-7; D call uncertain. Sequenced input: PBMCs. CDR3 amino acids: CASSLARYYEQYF. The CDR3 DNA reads TGTGCCAGCAGCTTAGCCCGGTACTACGAGCAGTACTTC.